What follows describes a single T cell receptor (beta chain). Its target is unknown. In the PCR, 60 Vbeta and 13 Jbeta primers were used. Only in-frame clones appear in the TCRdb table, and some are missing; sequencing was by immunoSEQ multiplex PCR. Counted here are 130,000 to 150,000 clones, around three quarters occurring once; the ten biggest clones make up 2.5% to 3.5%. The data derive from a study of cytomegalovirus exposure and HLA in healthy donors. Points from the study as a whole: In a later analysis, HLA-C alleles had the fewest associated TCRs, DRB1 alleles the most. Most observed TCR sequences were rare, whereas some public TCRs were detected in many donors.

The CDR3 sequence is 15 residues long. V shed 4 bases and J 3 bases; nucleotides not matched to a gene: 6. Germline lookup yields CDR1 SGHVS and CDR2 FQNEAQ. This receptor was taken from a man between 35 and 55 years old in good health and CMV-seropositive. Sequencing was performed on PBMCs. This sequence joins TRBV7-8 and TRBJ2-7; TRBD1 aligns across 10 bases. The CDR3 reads CASSSIGQGGYEQYF. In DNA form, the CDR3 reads TGTGCCAGCAGCTCCATCGGACAGGGGGGCTACGAGCAGTACTTC.